This paragraph covers one T cell receptor (beta chain) sequence. Its matching antigen is unknown. These gene names are mouse names. The read ends 1 residue shy of where the CDR3 ends; the end is completed using the germline J gene. The CDR3 sequence is 15 residues long. After removal of 5 bases from V and 0 bases from J, the junction contained 3 bases not matched to a gene. Germline CDR1 is NNHNN and CDR2 is SYGAGS (reference sequence). The source of the sample is a study of tissue T cells after allogeneic stem cell transplantation. Clones were sequenced by immunoSEQ multiplex PCR, and TCRdb holds only the in-frame ones, with some missing. The table lists approximately 50,000 clones, over 70% of them singletons, with roughly 0.59% in the top ten. Study-level results: Within patients, tissue anatomy strongly shaped TCR repertoire composition. In patients and mice, blood and spleen missed much of tissue repertoire.

The V gene is TRBV13-2, the J gene TRBJ2-4, with 10 bases identical to TRBD2. This TCR was sampled from a pool of C57BL/6 mice in good health. Sequencing used sorted cells pooled from one or two spleens. This CDR3 is CASGRLGGSQNTLYF. CDR3 bases read: TGTGCCAGCGGGAGACTGGGGGGAAGTCAAAACACCTTGTAC.